This T cell receptor (beta chain) was profiled in a study of blood T cell repertoires in COVID-19. Study-level information: Italy, Spain and the United States were the sources of the convalescent and acute COVID-19 samples.

The germline V gene has CDR1 LGHDT and CDR2 YNNKEL (reference sequence). V dropped 2 bases and J dropped 4; count of bases not matched to a gene: 4. This CDR3 is 15 amino acids long. The method was immunoSEQ multiplex PCR; TCRdb's version includes in-frame clones alone and lacks a portion of them. The sample has around 190,000 clones, around 85% seen once. This sequence originates from a woman aged 60-75 years with acute or convalescent COVID-19. The sequenced sample was peripheral blood. The chain uses TRBV3-1 (or the pseudogene TRBV3-2) and TRBJ1-2, with 10 bases lining up with TRBD1. For the CDR3, the DNA is TGTGCCAGCAGCCAACGCTGGACAGGGGGCTATGGCTACACCTTC. Its translation: CASSQRWTGGYGYTF.